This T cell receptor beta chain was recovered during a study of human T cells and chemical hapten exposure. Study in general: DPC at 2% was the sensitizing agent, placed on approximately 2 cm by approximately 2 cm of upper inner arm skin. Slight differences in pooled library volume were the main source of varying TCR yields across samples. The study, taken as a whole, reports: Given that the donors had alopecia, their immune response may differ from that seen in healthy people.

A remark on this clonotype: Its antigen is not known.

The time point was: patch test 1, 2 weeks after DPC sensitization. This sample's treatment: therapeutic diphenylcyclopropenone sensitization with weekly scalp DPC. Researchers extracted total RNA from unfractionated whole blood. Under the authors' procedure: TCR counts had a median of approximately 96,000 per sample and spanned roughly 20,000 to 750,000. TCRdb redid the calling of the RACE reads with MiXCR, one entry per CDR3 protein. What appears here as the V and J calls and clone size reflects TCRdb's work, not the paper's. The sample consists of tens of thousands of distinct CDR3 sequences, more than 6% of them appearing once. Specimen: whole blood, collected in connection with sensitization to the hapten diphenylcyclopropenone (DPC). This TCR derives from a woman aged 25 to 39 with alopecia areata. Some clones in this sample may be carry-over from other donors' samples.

CDR3 loop: CASSTTGFEAFF. In DNA form, the CDR3 reads TGTGCCAGCAGTACTACAGGGTTTGAAGCTTTCTTT. The V and J genes are TRBV6-2 or TRBV6-3 and TRBJ1-1; possible D gene TRBD1, 6 bases. In germline, CDR1 is MNHEY, CDR2 SVGEGT. V was clipped by 5 bases and J by 7 bases, with 11 bases between them. This CDR3 region has 12 residues.